These T cell receptor beta chains were read from a single sample in a study of technical replicates of blood from a handful of donors. TCRdb's table, derived via immunoSEQ multiplex PCR, lists solely in-frame clones and lacks some. The repertoire includes 75,000 to 90,000 clones, 95% of them detected once, and 0.34% sits in the top ten. Source material: T cells isolated from PBMCs. The receptors derive from a human donor in good health. CDR3s include the opening cysteine and the closing phenylalanine or tryptophan. The order of the fields is clone size, J gene, V gene, D gene, CDR3 DNA, CDR3 protein. A D gene is named only where the DNA matches it firmly. A clone size is listed for some rows: how often the clone was seen (once, few, many), or a class if it is expanded.

>.|TRBJ1-1|TRBV16|.
TGTGCCAGCAGCCAATTAACAGGGGAAGCTTTCTTT
CASSQLTGEAFF
>.|TRBJ2-1|TRBV11-1|.
TGTGCCAGCAGCTTAAGGGGAAGTACGTCCTACAATGAGCAGTTCTTC
CASSLRGSTSYNEQFF
>.|TRBJ1-5|TRBV2|.
TGTGCCAGCAAATTCGGAGGTCAGCCCCAGCATTTT
CASKFGGQPQHF
>once|TRBJ1-2|TRBV9|.
TGTGCCAGCAGCGTAGAGGCGCAGGTCTTTAACTATGGCTACACCTTC
CASSVEAQVFNYGYTF
>once|TRBJ2-7|TRBV6-5|TRBD2
TGTGCCAGCGTGGGCCGGGCGGGAGGGATCTACGAGCAGTACTTC
CASVGRAGGIYEQYF
>.|TRBJ2-1|TRBV27|TRBD1
TGTGCCAGCAGTTTGGACAGGGGGCTAGAGCAGTTCTTC
CASSLDRGLEQFF
>.|TRBJ2-7|TRBV5-1|TRBD2
TGCGCCAGCAGCCCGGGGACTAGCGGGTTCAACGAGCAGTACTTC
CASSPGTSGFNEQYF
>.|TRBJ2-5|TRBV5-4|.
TGTGCCAGCAGCTTGGGGAGGGAAGGAGAGACCCAGTACTTC
CASSLGREGETQYF
>once|TRBJ2-2|TRBV9|.
TGTGCCAGCAGCTTCCCCGTGGAGGGAAGTTCCGGGGAGCTGTTTTTT
CASSFPVEGSSGELFF
>.|TRBJ1-5|TRBV15|.
TGTGCCACCAGCAGCACCAGGGGTACGAACAATCAGCCCCAGCATTTT
CATSSTRGTNNQPQHF
>.|TRBJ1-4|TRBV5-8|.
TGTGCCAGCAGCTTGGAGCTACAGGACGATAATGCCGGCACTAATGAAAAACTGTTTTTT
CASSLELQDDNAGTNEKLFF
>.|TRBJ2-1|TRBV7-9|TRBD2
TGTGCCAGCAGCTTAGACCGACTAGCGGGAGTTAAAGAGCAGTTCTTC
CASSLDRLAGVKEQFF
>.|TRBJ1-1|TRBV9|.
TGTGCCAGCACGTTTACAGCCATGAACACTGAAGCTTTCTTT
CASTFTAMNTEAFF
>.|TRBJ1-2|TRBV13|TRBD1
TGTGCCAGCAGCTTAGGACCGACAGGGTACAGTGGCTACACCTTC
CASSLGPTGYSGYTF
>.|TRBJ2-1|TRBV6-1|TRBD1
TGTGCCAGCAATCAATTACAGGGGGAGATCGATGAGCAGTTCTTC
CASNQLQGEIDEQFF
>.|TRBJ2-7|TRBV29-1|TRBD1
TGCAGCGTTGGACAGGGGGCAAAGCAGTACTTC
CSVGQGAKQYF
>.|TRBJ2-7|TRBV28|TRBD1
TGTGCCAGCCGGGACAGGTCCTACAGCGAGCAGTACTTC
CASRDRSYSEQYF
>few|TRBJ1-1|TRBV2|.
TGTGCCGCCCAGGGGAACACTGAAGCTTTCTTT
CAAQGNTEAFF
>.|TRBJ2-1|TRBV9|.
TGTGCCAGCAGCGTAACCGGGATTGACAATGAGCAGTTCTTC
CASSVTGIDNEQFF
>.|TRBJ2-1|TRBV9|TRBD2
TGTGCCAGCAGCGTCGGACTAGCGTCTGAGCAGTTCTTC
CASSVGLASEQFF
>.|TRBJ1-2|TRBV2|.
TGTGCCAGCAGGTCAGATGGGGGGATCAGGGGCTACACCTTC
CASRSDGGIRGYTF
>.|TRBJ2-7|TRBV5-1|TRBD2
TGCGCCAGCAGCTTTTGGACTAGCGGGAGTTCGGGGGCCTACGAGCAGTACTTC
CASSFWTSGSSGAYEQYF
>.|TRBJ2-7|TRBV25-1|.
TGTGCCAGCAGTGACAGGGTTTCCGAGCAGTACTTC
CASSDRVSEQYF
>.|TRBJ1-2|TRBV21-1|.
TGTGCCAGCACTCCAGGGGACACCTATGGCTACACCTTC
CASTPGDTYGYTF
>.|TRBJ2-2|TRBV11-2|TRBD1
TGTGCCAGCAGCCCCCAAAGAAGACAGGGGAGCACCGGGGAGCTGTTTTTT
CASSPQRRQGSTGELFF
>.|TRBJ2-7|TRBV28|.
TGTGCCAGCAGTTCCCCGACAGGGGGCGGGAGGGAGGTGTACGAGCAGTACTTC
CASSSPTGGGREVYEQYF
>.|TRBJ2-1|TRBV27|TRBD1
TGTGCCAGCACAAGGGGGCGCAACAATGAGCAGTTCTTC
CASTRGRNNEQFF
>.|TRBJ2-2|TRBV23-1|TRBD1
TGCGCCAGCGGCCCGGGACAGGAGAACACCGGGGAGCTGTTTTTT
CASGPGQENTGELFF
>.|TRBJ2-3|TRBV4-2|.
TGTGCCAGCAGCCAAGACCTGGAGGGGACCTTCACAGATACGCAGTATTTT
CASSQDLEGTFTDTQYF
>.|TRBJ2-3|TRBV4-1|.
TGCGCCAGCAGCCAAGCCTCATTTGGAGGACCCCCACGCACAGATACGCAGTATTTT
CASSQASFGGPPRTDTQYF
>.|TRBJ2-3|TRBV13|TRBD1
TGTGCCAGCAGCCAACGAAGGGACAGTCTCACAGATACGCAGTATTTT
CASSQRRDSLTDTQYF
>.|TRBJ2-4|TRBV28|TRBD1
TGTGCCAGCAGCCACCGGGGACAGGAAAACATTCAGTACTTC
CASSHRGQENIQYF
>.|TRBJ1-1|TRBV30|TRBD1
TGTGCCTGTCATCCGGGACAGGGGGCGAACACTGAAGCTTTCTTT
CACHPGQGANTEAFF
>.|TRBJ2-1|TRBV25-1|.
TGTGCCAGCAGTGAATTACCTAGTGGAGTGGATGAGCAGTTCTTC
CASSELPSGVDEQFF
>.|TRBJ1-5|TRBV27|TRBD1
TGTGCCAGCAGTCCAGGGGGGTACAATCAGCCCCAGCATTTT
CASSPGGYNQPQHF
>.|TRBJ2-7|TRBV10-1|.
TGCGCCAGCAGTGATGGGCCCTATGGGTCCTACGAGCAGTACTTC
CASSDGPYGSYEQYF
>once|TRBJ2-2|TRBV6-1|.
TGTGCCAGCAGTGAAGCCGTTACGGAGCCCGGGGAGCTGTTTTTT
CASSEAVTEPGELFF
>.|TRBJ2-7|TRBV27|.
TGTGCCAGCAGTTTTGGGGGCGGACGCTCCTACGAGCAGTACTTC
CASSFGGGRSYEQYF
>.|TRBJ2-2|TRBV28|TRBD2
TGTGCCAGCAGCTCTAGCGGGGATTCCGGGGAGCTGTTTTTT
CASSSSGDSGELFF
>.|TRBJ2-7|TRBV29-1|.
TGCAGCGCCGGGACTCCCCTCTACGAGCAGTACTTC
CSAGTPLYEQYF
>.|TRBJ2-1|TRBV15|TRBD2
TGTGCCACCAGCAGAGTTAGGACTAGCGGGGCCAATGAGCAGTTCTTC
CATSRVRTSGANEQFF
>.|TRBJ1-2|TRBV5-1|.
TGCGCCAGCAGCTTGGATGGACAGAGGGACTATGGCTACACCTTC
CASSLDGQRDYGYTF
>.|TRBJ2-1|TRBV15|TRBD2
TGTGCCACCAGTCTAGGACTAGCGGGAGGGGATGATGAGCAGTTCTTC
CATSLGLAGGDDEQFF
>.|TRBJ1-1|TRBV7-9|TRBD1
TGTGCCAGCAGCTCGACAGGGGCGAACACTGAAGCTTTCTTT
CASSSTGANTEAFF
>.|TRBJ2-2|TRBV6-5|.
TGTGCCAGCAGTAGTCTAGTAACCACCGGGGAGCTGTTTTTT
CASSSLVTTGELFF
>.|TRBJ1-1|TRBV30|.
TGTGCCTGGAGCCTACAGAACACTGAAGCCTTCTTT
CAWSLQNTEAFF
>.|TRBJ1-5|TRBV6-5|TRBD1
TGTGCCAGCAGTCCCGGGACAGGGTATCAGCCCCAGCATTTT
CASSPGTGYQPQHF
>.|TRBJ2-7|TRBV4-1|TRBD1
TGCGCCAGCAGCCAAACGGATGGGACAGAGCCTATTTACGAGCAGTACTTC
CASSQTDGTEPIYEQYF
>.|TRBJ2-7|TRBV25-1|.
TGTGCCAGCATGAGCGAGGGTCCCTACGAGCAGTACTTC
CASMSEGPYEQYF
>.|TRBJ2-5|TRBV7-2|.
TGTGCCAGCAGCTTATACGGGAATTTGGAGACCCAGTACTTC
CASSLYGNLETQYF
>.|TRBJ1-5|TRBV4-1|TRBD1
TGCGCCAGCAGCCGAGAACAGGGGAACAATCAGCCCCAGCATTTT
CASSREQGNNQPQHF
>.|TRBJ2-1|TRBV9|.
TGTGCCAGCAGCGTCGGGACCTACAATGAGCAGTTCTTC
CASSVGTYNEQFF
>once|TRBJ1-2|TRBV11-2|.
TGTGCCAGCAGCTTCGGGGAGGGCGGCTACACCTTC
CASSFGEGGYTF
>once|TRBJ2-7|TRBV6-5|.
TGTGCCAGCAGTTATAGCGCATCCTACGAGCAGTACTTC
CASSYSASYEQYF
>.|TRBJ2-7|TRBV19|.
TGTGCCAGTAGTGGTCTTCTACTTTACGAGCAGTACTTC
CASSGLLLYEQYF